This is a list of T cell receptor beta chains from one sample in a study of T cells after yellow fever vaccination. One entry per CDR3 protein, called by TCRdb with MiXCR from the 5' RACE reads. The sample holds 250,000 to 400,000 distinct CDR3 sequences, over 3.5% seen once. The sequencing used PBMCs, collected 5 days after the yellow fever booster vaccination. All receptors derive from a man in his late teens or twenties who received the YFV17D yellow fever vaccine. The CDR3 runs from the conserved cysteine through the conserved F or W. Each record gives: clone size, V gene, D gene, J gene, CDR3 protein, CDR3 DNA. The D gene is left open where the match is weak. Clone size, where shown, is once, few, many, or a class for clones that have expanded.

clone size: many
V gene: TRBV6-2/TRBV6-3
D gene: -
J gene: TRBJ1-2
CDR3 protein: CASSPDLIQARGYTF
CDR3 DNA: TGTGCCAGCTCCCCTGACCTAATACAAGCTCGTGGCTACACCTTC

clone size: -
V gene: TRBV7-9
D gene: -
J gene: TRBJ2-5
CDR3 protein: CASIYGGGETQYF
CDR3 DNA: TGTGCCAGCATCTACGGGGGCGGGGAGACCCAGTACTTC

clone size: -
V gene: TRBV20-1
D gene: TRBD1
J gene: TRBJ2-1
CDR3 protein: CSARGWGQYNEQFF
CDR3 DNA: TGCAGTGCTAGAGGGTGGGGACAGTACAATGAGCAGTTCTTC

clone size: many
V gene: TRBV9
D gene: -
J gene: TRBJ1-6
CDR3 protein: CASSVSGAVNSPLHF
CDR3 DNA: TGTGCCAGCAGCGTGTCAGGGGCGGTTAATTCACCCCTCCACTTT

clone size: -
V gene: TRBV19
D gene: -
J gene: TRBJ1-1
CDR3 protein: CASIQTGGGLGWTEAFF
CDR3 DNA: TGTGCCAGTATTCAAACCGGGGGAGGGCTTGGTTGGACTGAAGCTTTCTTT

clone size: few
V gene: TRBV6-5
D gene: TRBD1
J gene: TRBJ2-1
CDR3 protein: CASSPWTGNYNEQFF
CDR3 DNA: TGTGCCAGCAGCCCCTGGACAGGGAACTACAATGAGCAGTTCTTC

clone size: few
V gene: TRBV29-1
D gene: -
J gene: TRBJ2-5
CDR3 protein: CSAGAGQEETQYF
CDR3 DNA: TGCAGCGCGGGGGCGGGGCAAGAGGAGACCCAGTACTTC

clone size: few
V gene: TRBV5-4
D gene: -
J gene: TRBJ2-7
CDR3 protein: CASSSHRDGEQYF
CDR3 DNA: TGTGCCAGCAGCTCCCACAGGGACGGCGAGCAGTACTTC

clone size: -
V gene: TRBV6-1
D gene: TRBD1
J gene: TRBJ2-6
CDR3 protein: CASQGQRSGANVLTF
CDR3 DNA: TGTGCCAGCCAGGGACAGCGCTCTGGGGCCAACGTCCTGACTTTC

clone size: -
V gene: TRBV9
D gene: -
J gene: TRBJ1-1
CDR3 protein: CASSVGPGTGTEAFF
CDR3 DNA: TGTGCCAGCAGCGTAGGACCGGGGACGGGGACTGAAGCTTTCTTT

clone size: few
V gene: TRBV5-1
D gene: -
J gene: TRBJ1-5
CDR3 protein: CASSPQDGENQPQHF
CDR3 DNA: TGCGCCAGCAGCCCGCAGGATGGGGAGAATCAGCCCCAGCATTTT

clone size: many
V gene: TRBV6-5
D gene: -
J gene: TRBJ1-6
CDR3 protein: CASSYTVNSPLHF
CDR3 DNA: TGTGCCAGCAGTTACACAGTAAATTCACCCCTCCACTTT

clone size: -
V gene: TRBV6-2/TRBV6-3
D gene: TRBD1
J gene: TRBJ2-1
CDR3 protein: CASSPWGQGLNEQFF
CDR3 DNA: TGTGCCAGCAGTCCCTGGGGACAGGGTCTCAATGAGCAGTTCTTC

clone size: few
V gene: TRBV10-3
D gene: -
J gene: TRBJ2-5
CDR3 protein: CAISVGSRTPQETQYF
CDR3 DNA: TGTGCCATCAGTGTAGGAAGCAGGACCCCACAAGAGACCCAGTACTTC

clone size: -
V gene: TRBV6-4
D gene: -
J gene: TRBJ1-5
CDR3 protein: CASSVEENQPQHF
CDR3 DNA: TGTGCCAGCAGTGTGGAGGAGAATCAGCCCCAGCATTTT

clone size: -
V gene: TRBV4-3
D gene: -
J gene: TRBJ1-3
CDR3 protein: CASSQESPRGSGNTIYF
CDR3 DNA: TGCGCCAGCAGCCAAGAGTCGCCTCGGGGGTCTGGAAACACCATATATTTT

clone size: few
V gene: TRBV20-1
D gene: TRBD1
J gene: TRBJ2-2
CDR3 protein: CSASGTGTGELFF
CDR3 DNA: TGCAGTGCCTCCGGGACAGGGACCGGGGAGCTGTTTTTT

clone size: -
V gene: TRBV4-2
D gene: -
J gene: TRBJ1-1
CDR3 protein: CASSQVAFQGFGTEAFF
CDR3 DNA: TGTGCCAGCAGCCAAGTGGCGTTCCAGGGTTTTGGCACTGAAGCTTTCTTT

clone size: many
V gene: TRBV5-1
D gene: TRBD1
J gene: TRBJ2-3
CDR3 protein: CASSFAGQGPDTQYF
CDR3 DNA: TGCGCCAGCAGCTTTGCGGGACAGGGGCCAGATACGCAGTATTTT

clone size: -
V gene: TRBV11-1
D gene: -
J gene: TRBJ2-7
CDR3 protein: CASSLGKAFLTSSYEQYF
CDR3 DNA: TGTGCCAGCAGCTTAGGAAAAGCTTTCCTTACATCTTCCTACGAGCAGTACTTC

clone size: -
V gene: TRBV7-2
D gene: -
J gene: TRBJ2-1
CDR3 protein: CASSLVQSSDEQFF
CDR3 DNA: TGTGCCAGCAGCTTAGTTCAATCTTCGGATGAGCAGTTCTTC

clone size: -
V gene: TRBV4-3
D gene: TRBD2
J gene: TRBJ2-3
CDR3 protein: CASSQKASGGPDTQYF
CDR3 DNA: TGCGCCAGCAGCCAAAAGGCTAGCGGGGGGCCAGATACGCAGTATTTT

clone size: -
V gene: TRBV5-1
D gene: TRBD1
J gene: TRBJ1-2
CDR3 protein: CASSLWTGGDYGYTF
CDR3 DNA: TGCGCCAGCAGCTTGTGGACAGGGGGAGACTATGGCTACACCTTC

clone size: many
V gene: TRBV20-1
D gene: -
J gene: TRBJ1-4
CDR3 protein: CSARAAYEKLFF
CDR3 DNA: TGCAGTGCGCGGGCGGCCTACGAAAAACTGTTTTTT

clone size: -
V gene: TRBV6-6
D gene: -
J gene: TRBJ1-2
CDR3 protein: CASSQTENYGYTF
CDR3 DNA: TGTGCCAGCAGCCAGACAGAAAACTATGGCTACACCTTC

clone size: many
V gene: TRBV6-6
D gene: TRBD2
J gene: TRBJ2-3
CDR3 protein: CASSPQRGSTDTQYF
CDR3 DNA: TGTGCCAGCAGCCCTCAGCGGGGGAGCACAGATACGCAGTATTTT

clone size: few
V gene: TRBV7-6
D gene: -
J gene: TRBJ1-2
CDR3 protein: CASSRGGTEYGYTF
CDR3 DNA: TGTGCCAGCAGCCGAGGCGGGACGGAATATGGCTACACCTTC

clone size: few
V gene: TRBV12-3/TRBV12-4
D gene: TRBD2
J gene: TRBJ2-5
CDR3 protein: CASRRRGGTQETQYF
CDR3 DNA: TGTGCCAGCAGGAGGCGGGGGGGGACACAAGAGACCCAGTACTTC